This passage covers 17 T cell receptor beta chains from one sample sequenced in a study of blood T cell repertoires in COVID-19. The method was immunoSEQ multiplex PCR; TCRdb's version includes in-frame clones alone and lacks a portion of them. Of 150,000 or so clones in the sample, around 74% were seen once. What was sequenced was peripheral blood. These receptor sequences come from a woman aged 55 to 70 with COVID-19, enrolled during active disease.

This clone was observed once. The CDR3 DNA sequence: TGTGCCAGCAGTTCGGGACAGGGGAGTCAGCCCCAGCATTTT. It specifies CASSSGQGSQPQHF. The V gene is TRBV27, the J gene TRBJ1-5, with 10 positions matching TRBD1. V gave up 4 bases and J gave up 6 bases; unmatched junction bases: 3. This CDR3 region has 14 residues. Germline V gives CDR1 MNHEY, CDR2 SMNVEV (reference sequence).

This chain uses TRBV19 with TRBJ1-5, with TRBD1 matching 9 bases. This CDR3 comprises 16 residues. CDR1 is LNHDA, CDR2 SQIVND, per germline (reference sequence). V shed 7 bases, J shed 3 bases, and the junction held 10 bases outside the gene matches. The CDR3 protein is CASTVTGGRDNQPQHF. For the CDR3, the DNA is TGTGCCAGTACCGTGACAGGGGGGCGTGACAATCAGCCCCAGCATTTT.

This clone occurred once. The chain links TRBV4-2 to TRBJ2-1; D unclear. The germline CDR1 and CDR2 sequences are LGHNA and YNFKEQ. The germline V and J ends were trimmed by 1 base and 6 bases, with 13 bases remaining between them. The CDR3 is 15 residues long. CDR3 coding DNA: TGTGCCAGCAGCCAAGGGCAGACACCAATCAATGAGCAGTTCTTC. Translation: CASSQGQTPINEQFF.

The CDR3 loop is CASSVATDDNYGYTF. DNA of the CDR3: TGTGCCAGCAGCGTAGCGACAGACGATAACTATGGCTACACCTTC. This rearrangement joins TRBV9 to TRBJ1-2, with D possibly matching TRBD1 (5 bases). The CDR3 spans 15 residues. Germline V gene data show CDR1 as SGDLS and CDR2 as YYNGEE. V shed 0 bases and J shed 1 base, with 10 bases lying between them.

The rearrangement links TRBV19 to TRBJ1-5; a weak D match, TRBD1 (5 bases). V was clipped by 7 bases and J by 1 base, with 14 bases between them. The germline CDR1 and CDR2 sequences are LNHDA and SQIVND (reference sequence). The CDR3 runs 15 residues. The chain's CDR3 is CASKSSPGSNQPQHF. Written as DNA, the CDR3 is TGTGCCAGTAAATCTTCCCCAGGGAGCAATCAGCCCCAGCATTTT.

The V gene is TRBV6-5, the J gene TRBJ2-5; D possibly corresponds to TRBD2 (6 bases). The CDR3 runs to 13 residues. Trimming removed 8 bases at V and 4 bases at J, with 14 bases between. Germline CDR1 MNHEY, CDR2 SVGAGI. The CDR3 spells CASLLLARETQYF. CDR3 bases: TGTGCCAGCCTCCTCCTAGCGCGAGAGACCCAGTACTTC.

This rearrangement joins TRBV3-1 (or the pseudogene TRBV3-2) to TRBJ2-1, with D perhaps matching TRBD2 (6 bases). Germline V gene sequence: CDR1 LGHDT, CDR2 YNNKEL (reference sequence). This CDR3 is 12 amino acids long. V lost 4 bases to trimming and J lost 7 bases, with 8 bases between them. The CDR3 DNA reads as TGTGCCAGCAGCCGGGAGGTGAATGAGCAGTTCTTC. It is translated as CASSREVNEQFF.

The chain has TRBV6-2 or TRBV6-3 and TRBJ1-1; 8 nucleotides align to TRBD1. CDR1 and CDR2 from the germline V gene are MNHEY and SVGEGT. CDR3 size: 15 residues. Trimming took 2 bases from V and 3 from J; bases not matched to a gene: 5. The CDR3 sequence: CASSYGDRGDTEAFF. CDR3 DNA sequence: TGTGCCAGCAGTTACGGCGACAGGGGCGACACTGAAGCTTTCTTT.

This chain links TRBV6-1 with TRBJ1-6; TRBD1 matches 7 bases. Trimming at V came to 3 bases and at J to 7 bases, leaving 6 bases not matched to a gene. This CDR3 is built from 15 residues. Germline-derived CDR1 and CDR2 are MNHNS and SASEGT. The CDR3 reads CASSDQTGKNSPLHF. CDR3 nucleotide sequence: TGTGCCAGCAGTGACCAGACAGGGAAGAATTCACCCCTCCACTTT.

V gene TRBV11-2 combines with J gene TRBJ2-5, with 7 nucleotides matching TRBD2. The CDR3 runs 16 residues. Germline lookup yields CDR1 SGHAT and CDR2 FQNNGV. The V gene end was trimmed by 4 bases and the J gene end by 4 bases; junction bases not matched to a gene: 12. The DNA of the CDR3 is TGTGCCAGCAGCTCCCCCCGCCGCGGGGGAGTAGAGACCCAGTACTTC. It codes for CASSSPRRGGVETQYF.

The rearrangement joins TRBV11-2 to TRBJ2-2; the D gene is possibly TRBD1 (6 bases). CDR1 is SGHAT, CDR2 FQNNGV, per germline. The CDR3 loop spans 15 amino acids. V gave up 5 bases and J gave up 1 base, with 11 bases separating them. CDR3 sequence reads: CASSRPGQNTGELFF. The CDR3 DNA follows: TGTGCCAGCAGCAGACCGGGACAGAACACCGGGGAGCTGTTTTTT.

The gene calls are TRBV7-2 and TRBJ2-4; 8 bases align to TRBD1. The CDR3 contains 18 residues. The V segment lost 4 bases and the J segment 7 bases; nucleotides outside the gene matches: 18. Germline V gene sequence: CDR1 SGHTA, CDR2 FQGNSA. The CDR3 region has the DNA TGTGCCAGCAGCTCAGCCGGCAGGGGGCGCGGCGGAATCAACATTCAGTACTTC. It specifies CASSSAGRGRGGINIQYF.

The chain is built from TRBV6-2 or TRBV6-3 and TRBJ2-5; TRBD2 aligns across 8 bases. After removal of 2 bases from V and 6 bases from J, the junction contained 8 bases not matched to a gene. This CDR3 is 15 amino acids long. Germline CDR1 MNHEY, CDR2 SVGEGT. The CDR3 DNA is TGTGCCAGCAGTTACCCCTCCGGGAGGGTGCAGACCCAGTACTTC. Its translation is CASSYPSGRVQTQYF.

CDR3: CASSLYGGNGELFF. CDR3 DNA: TGTGCCAGCAGCTTATATGGGGGCAACGGGGAGCTGTTTTTT. The chain links TRBV7-9 to TRBJ2-2, with D possibly TRBD1 on 6 matching bases. The V end lost 2 bases, the J end lost 7 bases, and 11 bases lay between the germline ends. The germline V gene has CDR1 SEHNR and CDR2 FQNEAQ (reference sequence). The CDR3 length is 14 residues.

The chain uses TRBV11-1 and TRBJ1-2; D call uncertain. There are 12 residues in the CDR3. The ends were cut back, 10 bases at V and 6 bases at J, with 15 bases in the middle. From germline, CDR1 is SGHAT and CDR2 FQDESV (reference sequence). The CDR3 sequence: CATSTLSHGYTF. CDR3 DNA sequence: TGTGCCACCTCAACCCTAAGCCATGGCTACACCTTC.

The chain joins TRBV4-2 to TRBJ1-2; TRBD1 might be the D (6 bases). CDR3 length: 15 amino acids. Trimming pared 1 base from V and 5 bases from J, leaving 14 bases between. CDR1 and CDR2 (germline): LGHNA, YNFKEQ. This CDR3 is CASSQAATGPYGYTF. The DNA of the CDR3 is TGTGCCAGCAGCCAAGCGGCGACAGGACCTTATGGCTACACCTTC.

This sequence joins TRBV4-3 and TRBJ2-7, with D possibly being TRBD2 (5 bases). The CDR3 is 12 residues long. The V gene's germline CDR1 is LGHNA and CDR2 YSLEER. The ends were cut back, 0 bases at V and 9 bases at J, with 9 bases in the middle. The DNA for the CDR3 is TGCGCCAGCAGCCAAGAACTAGATAGGCAGTACTTC. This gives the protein CASSQELDRQYF.